Below, 7 T cell receptor beta chains from the same sample are listed, as sequenced in a study of CD8+CD57+ T cells in acquired aplastic anemia. Profiling of TCR beta VDJ combinations and CDR3 sequences used genomic DNA as template. TCRdb ran MiXCR on the reads and lists one entry per CDR3 protein. The table has more than 250,000 distinct CDR3 sequences, roughly 50% seen once. Sequenced input: sorted CD4+, CD8+, or CD8+CD57+ T cells (not recorded which) from PBMCs. The receptor source for this set is a human donor with severe aplastic anemia or a healthy control (not recorded which).

This chain joins TRBV20-1 and TRBJ2-7; TRBD2 agrees at 7 bases. V lost 6 bases to trimming and J lost 3 bases; unmatched junction nucleotides: 20. Germline loops: CDR1 DFQATT, CDR2 SNEGSKA (reference sequence). The length of the CDR3 is 17 residues. CDR3: CSATPGRGQLHFYEQYF. The DNA for the CDR3 is TGCAGTGCCACACCAGGGAGGGGTCAATTGCATTTCTACGAGCAGTACTTC.

The chain couples TRBV5-1 to TRBJ2-1, with 10 bases identical to TRBD2. With V trimmed by 1 base and J by 7 bases, 5 bases remained unmatched. Germline CDR1 SGHRS, CDR2 YFSETQ. CDR3 length equals 15 residues. CDR3 nucleotides: TGCGCCAGCAGCTTGCGAGCGGGAGGGCGAAATGAGCAGTTCTTC. It encodes CASSLRAGGRNEQFF. Full variable domain (rest looked up from reference TRBV5-1 and TRBJ2-1): KAGVTQTPRYLIKTRGQQVTLSCSPISGHRSVSWYQQTPGQGLQFLFEYFSETQRNKGNFPGRFSGRQFSNSRSEMNVSTLELGDSALYLCASSLRAGGRNEQFFGPGTRLTVL.

The chain links TRBV9 to TRBJ1-4; D gene uncertain. V shed 0 bases and J shed 5 bases, with 5 bases lying between them. The length of the CDR3 is 13 residues. CDR1 and CDR2 (germline): SGDLS, YYNGEE. The CDR3 DNA follows: TGTGCCAGCAGCGTAGGAGCGAATGAAAAACTGTTTTTT. Its translation: CASSVGANEKLFF.

This clonotype was seen more than once but under ten times. The J gene is TRBJ1-1, the V gene TRBV7-2, with 9 bases lining up with TRBD1. Germline lookup yields CDR1 SGHTA and CDR2 FQGNSA. With V trimmed by 7 bases and J by 1 base, 7 bases remained unmatched. This CDR3 has 15 residues. The CDR3 protein is CASTMTGGRNTEAFF. The CDR3 DNA reads as TGTGCCAGCACAATGACAGGGGGACGGAACACTGAAGCTTTCTTT. The variable domain in full, with the rest retrieved from reference TRBV7-2 and TRBJ1-1, is GAGVSQSPSNKVTEKGKDVELRCDPISGHTALYWYRQSLGQGLEFLIYFQGNSAPDKSGLPSDRFSAERTGGSVSTLTIQRTQQEDSAVYLCASTMTGGRNTEAFFGQGTRLTVV.

This clonotype was observed many times. V is TRBV7-2 and J is TRBJ2-1; D ambiguous. Germline CDR1 and CDR2: SGHTA and FQGNSA. CDR3 size: 14 residues. V dropped 1 base and J dropped 9 bases, with 13 bases sitting between them. The CDR3 sequence: CASSLEWSAREQFF. For the CDR3, the DNA is TGTGCCAGCAGCTTAGAGTGGAGCGCGCGTGAGCAGTTCTTC.

A word on this clonotype: In this CDR3 the conserved last residue, phenylalanine or tryptophan, is missing, so a read error is likely. The genes are TRBV7-8 and TRBJ1-6; D gene uncertain. Germline-derived CDR1 and CDR2 are SGHVS and FQNEAQ. The CDR3 length is 15 residues. CDR3 protein: CASSPLRGLNLPLHL. CDR3 coding DNA: TGTGCCAGCAGCCCGTTGCGTGGGCTTAATTTACCCCTCCACCTT.

There are many counts of this clonotype. The chain carries TRBV10-3 and TRBJ1-2; D not resolved. The CDR3 extends over 13 amino acids. Trimming left V 7 bases short and J 0 bases short, with 9 bases between. Germline CDR1 and CDR2: ENHRY and SYGVKD. CDR3 residues: CAIMSTANYGYTF. The DNA of the CDR3 is TGTGCCATCATGAGCACCGCTAACTATGGCTACACCTTC.